Sequencing of this TCR beta chain was carried out in a study of OX40 agonist ivuxolimab in advanced cancers. Looking at the study overall: The patients' treatment was ivuxolimab, an agonistic anti-OX40 (CD134) antibody. Partial responses occurred in three patients (one hepatocellular carcinoma, two cutaneous melanoma).

Drawing of blood for sampling happened at baseline, at cycle 4 day 1, and at cycle 7 day 1. Trimming stripped 3 bases from V and 9 bases from J, with 18 bases between. The CDR3 runs to 16 residues. CDR1 and CDR2 (germline): LNHDA, SQIVND (reference sequence). TCRdb's copy holds only in-frame clones and misses some; the assay was immunoSEQ multiplex PCR. The table lists tens of thousands of clones, approximately 89% of them singletons. Findings of the study overall: The study found that CD8+ T cells averaged more expanded clones than CD4+.

A single count supports this clone. Its target is not known. The sequences come from CD4+ or CD8+ T cells sorted from blood, collected in a trial of the OX40 agonist ivuxolimab. This rearrangement joins TRBV19 to TRBJ1-6, with D possibly being TRBD1 (5 bases). This sequence was found in an adult with an advanced solid tumor such as melanoma, head and neck, liver or kidney cancer. The CDR3 sequence: CASSIAAIAQGSPLHF. DNA for the CDR3: TGTGCCAGTAGTATTGCCGCCATCGCTCAGGGTTCACCCCTCCACTTT. Filled out from reference TRBV19 and TRBJ1-6, the complete variable domain reads DGGITQSPKYLFRKEGQNVTLSCEQNLNHDAMYWYRQDPGQGLRLIYYSQIVNDFQKGDIAEGYSVSREKKESFPLTVTSAQKNPTAFYLCASSIAAIAQGSPLHFGNGTRLTVT.